This TCR beta chain was identified during a study of T-cell reconstitution after alpha-beta-depleted transplantation in children. The length of the CDR3 is 17 residues. The germline V gene encodes CDR1 SGHRS and CDR2 YFSETQ. V trimming: 2 bases; J trimming: 8 bases; junction bases outside the gene matches: 15. General study results and limits: Some patients showed high day-60 TCRbeta diversity, which derived from surviving recipient T cells and thymic progenitors. Expanded graft clones, several hundred of them, were reportedly the source of alpha-beta T cells about two months after transplant. The main origin of T-cell counts and diversity one year after transplant was newly produced T cells.

Construction of the TCRbeta library involved unique molecular identifiers. From the PCR reads, TCRdb called clonotypes with MiXCR, one entry per CDR3 protein. The sample lists around 300,000 distinct CDR3 sequences, 10% occurring once. This clonotype has at least ten counts. The antigen is not known. Here the sequenced sample was PBMCs, taken before TCRalphabeta/CD19-depleted stem cell transplant. This rearrangement joins TRBV5-1 to TRBJ2-1, with 8 bases that match TRBD2. This clonotype was obtained from a boy under two years old with acute myeloid leukemia, due to receive a stem cell transplant. This CDR3 is CASSFPTAFSGADEQFF. CDR3 nucleotides: TGCGCCAGCAGCTTCCCCACCGCCTTTAGCGGGGCCGATGAGCAGTTCTTC. Full variable domain (missing parts from reference TRBV5-1 and TRBJ2-1): KAGVTQTPRYLIKTRGQQVTLSCSPISGHRSVSWYQQTPGQGLQFLFEYFSETQRNKGNFPGRFSGRQFSNSRSEMNVSTLELGDSALYLCASSFPTAFSGADEQFFGPGTRLTVL.